These T cell receptor beta chains were read from a single sample in a study of blood T cell repertoires in COVID-19. TCRdb's table, derived via immunoSEQ multiplex PCR, lists solely in-frame clones and lacks some. The sample lists some 140,000 clones, around 80% occurring once. Source material: peripheral blood. These receptor sequences come from a man of 80 years or more with acute or convalescent COVID-19. CDR3s include the opening cysteine and the closing phenylalanine or tryptophan. The D gene is left open where the match is weak. Clone size is stated in some rows and not others, as once, few, many or a class when expanded.

clone_size: few
j_call: TRBJ2-7
cdr3_length: 13
v_call: TRBV5-4
d_call: NA
cdr3_aa: CASSLGAAYEQYF
cdr3_nt: TGTGCCAGCAGCTTAGGGGCCGCCTACGAGCAGTACTTC

clone_size: NA
j_call: TRBJ1-3
cdr3_length: 17
v_call: TRBV9
d_call: TRBD1
cdr3_aa: CASSPRTGGLVGNTIYF
cdr3_nt: TGTGCCAGCAGCCCCCGGACAGGGGGCCTAGTGGGAAACACCATATATTTT

clone_size: once
j_call: TRBJ2-1
cdr3_length: 16
v_call: TRBV7-6
d_call: TRBD1
cdr3_aa: CASSSNRDRGSNEQFF
cdr3_nt: TGTGCCAGCAGTTCTAACCGGGACAGGGGTTCGAATGAGCAGTTCTTC

clone_size: NA
j_call: TRBJ2-3
cdr3_length: 12
v_call: TRBV11-2
d_call: NA
cdr3_aa: CASSRRDYTQYF
cdr3_nt: TGTGCCAGCAGCCGAAGGGACTATACGCAGTATTTT

clone_size: medium-sized
j_call: TRBJ1-2
cdr3_length: 13
v_call: TRBV5-1
d_call: TRBD1
cdr3_aa: CASSLSGQGGYTF
cdr3_nt: TGCGCCAGCAGCTTGAGCGGACAGGGCGGCTACACCTTC

clone_size: NA
j_call: TRBJ2-1
cdr3_length: 15
v_call: TRBV6-2/TRBV6-3
d_call: NA
cdr3_aa: CASSQNRVRLHEQFF
cdr3_nt: TGTGCCAGCAGCCAAAACAGGGTAAGGCTTCATGAGCAGTTCTTC

clone_size: NA
j_call: TRBJ2-7
cdr3_length: 15
v_call: TRBV28
d_call: NA
cdr3_aa: CASSLSRQAAHEQYF
cdr3_nt: TGTGCCAGCAGTTTGTCACGACAGGCCGCTCACGAGCAGTACTTC

clone_size: NA
j_call: TRBJ2-2
cdr3_length: 16
v_call: TRBV24-1
d_call: NA
cdr3_aa: CATSEAGTRNPGELFF
cdr3_nt: TGTGCCACCAGTGAGGCCGGGACTCGTAATCCCGGGGAGCTGTTTTTT

clone_size: NA
j_call: TRBJ2-7
cdr3_length: 15
v_call: TRBV16
d_call: NA
cdr3_aa: CASSPRTVPNYEQYF
cdr3_nt: TGTGCCAGCAGCCCCCGGACAGTACCAAACTACGAGCAGTACTTC

clone_size: NA
j_call: TRBJ1-6
cdr3_length: 15
v_call: TRBV28
d_call: TRBD1
cdr3_aa: CASIEGQGQDSPLHF
cdr3_nt: TGTGCCAGCATCGAAGGACAGGGTCAAGATTCACCCCTCCACTTT

clone_size: NA
j_call: TRBJ2-7
cdr3_length: 14
v_call: TRBV19
d_call: NA
cdr3_aa: CASSIRDSGYEQYF
cdr3_nt: TGTGCCAGTAGTATACGGGACTCAGGCTACGAGCAGTACTTC

clone_size: NA
j_call: TRBJ2-1
cdr3_length: 16
v_call: TRBV6-1
d_call: TRBD1
cdr3_aa: CASSERDRGLYNEQFF
cdr3_nt: TGTGCCAGCAGTGAAAGGGACAGGGGCCTCTACAATGAGCAGTTCTTC

clone_size: NA
j_call: TRBJ2-7
cdr3_length: 12
v_call: TRBV5-5
d_call: TRBD1
cdr3_aa: CASSHTGGEQYF
cdr3_nt: TGTGCCAGCAGCCATACAGGGGGCGAGCAGTACTTC

clone_size: NA
j_call: TRBJ2-7
cdr3_length: 15
v_call: TRBV19
d_call: TRBD1
cdr3_aa: CASSISTGETYEQYF
cdr3_nt: TGTGCCAGTAGTATATCGACAGGGGAAACCTACGAGCAGTACTTC

clone_size: few
j_call: TRBJ1-6
cdr3_length: 15
v_call: TRBV4-2
d_call: NA
cdr3_aa: CASSHLGGNNSPLHF
cdr3_nt: TGTGCCAGCAGCCACCTTGGAGGGAATAATTCACCCCTCCACTTT

clone_size: NA
j_call: TRBJ2-2
cdr3_length: 17
v_call: TRBV5-4
d_call: NA
cdr3_aa: CASSGGGLLQNTGELFF
cdr3_nt: TGTGCCAGCAGCGGGGGAGGCCTTCTTCAAAACACCGGGGAGCTGTTTTTT

clone_size: once
j_call: TRBJ2-1
cdr3_length: 17
v_call: TRBV4-1
d_call: TRBD1
cdr3_aa: CASSQEGAGTAYNEQFF
cdr3_nt: TGCGCCAGCAGCCAAGAAGGGGCCGGGACAGCGTACAATGAGCAGTTCTTC

clone_size: NA
j_call: TRBJ1-3
cdr3_length: 14
v_call: TRBV28
d_call: NA
cdr3_aa: CASSPFLRGGTIYF
cdr3_nt: TGTGCCAGCAGTCCGTTCCTTAGGGGGGGCACCATATATTTT

clone_size: NA
j_call: TRBJ2-4
cdr3_length: 15
v_call: TRBV28
d_call: TRBD2
cdr3_aa: CASSSGGLGKNIQYF
cdr3_nt: TGTGCCAGCAGCTCGGGGGGGCTAGGCAAAAACATTCAGTACTTC

clone_size: NA
j_call: TRBJ2-3
cdr3_length: 16
v_call: TRBV7-2
d_call: TRBD2
cdr3_aa: CASSSGLAGGADTQYF
cdr3_nt: TGTGCCAGCAGCTCTGGACTAGCGGGGGGTGCAGATACGCAGTATTTT

clone_size: NA
j_call: TRBJ2-7
cdr3_length: 12
v_call: TRBV7-8
d_call: NA
cdr3_aa: CASSLMSYEQYF
cdr3_nt: TGTGCCAGCAGCCTTATGAGCTACGAGCAGTACTTC

clone_size: NA
j_call: TRBJ2-5
cdr3_length: 13
v_call: TRBV2
d_call: NA
cdr3_aa: CASAPQGQETQYF
cdr3_nt: TGTGCCAGCGCCCCCCAGGGCCAAGAGACCCAGTACTTC

clone_size: NA
j_call: TRBJ2-1
cdr3_length: 16
v_call: TRBV7-9
d_call: NA
cdr3_aa: CASSQGYGLFVDEQFF
cdr3_nt: TGTGCCAGCAGCCAGGGGTACGGGTTATTCGTCGATGAGCAGTTCTTC

clone_size: NA
j_call: TRBJ2-1
cdr3_length: 17
v_call: TRBV18
d_call: NA
cdr3_aa: CASSPPLAKVAQNEQFF
cdr3_nt: TGTGCCAGCTCACCACCGTTGGCCAAAGTAGCCCAGAATGAGCAGTTCTTC